The present T cell receptor (beta chain) was sequenced within a study of vaccination and CD4 T cells after COVID-19. Cultured CD4+ T cell DNA was sequenced using the Oncomine TCR Beta short-read assay. TCRdb reanalysed the PCR reads using MiXCR and keeps one entry per CDR3 protein. The sample has about 21,000 distinct CDR3 sequences, 60% to 70% seen once. With respect to this clonotype: Its antigen is not known.

Indicated treatment: approximately 9-day PBMC culture with coronavirus spike peptide pools or control peptides (ViraFEST assay). This CDR3 contains 16 residues. Germline trimming cut 4 bases from V and 6 bases from J; bases unmatched to any gene: 10. Germline V gene data show CDR1 as KGHDR and CDR2 as SFDVKD. The origin of this receptor is a human donor who had recovered from COVID-19. Sequenced: CD4+ T cells from blood, cultured in vitro. This sequence joins TRBV24-1 and TRBJ2-2; 7 positions agree with TRBD2. CDR3 DNA sequence: TGTGCCACCAGTGACCCGGGCGGGGGAAGGCCCGGGGAGCTGTTTTTT. Residues: CATSDPGGGRPGELFF.